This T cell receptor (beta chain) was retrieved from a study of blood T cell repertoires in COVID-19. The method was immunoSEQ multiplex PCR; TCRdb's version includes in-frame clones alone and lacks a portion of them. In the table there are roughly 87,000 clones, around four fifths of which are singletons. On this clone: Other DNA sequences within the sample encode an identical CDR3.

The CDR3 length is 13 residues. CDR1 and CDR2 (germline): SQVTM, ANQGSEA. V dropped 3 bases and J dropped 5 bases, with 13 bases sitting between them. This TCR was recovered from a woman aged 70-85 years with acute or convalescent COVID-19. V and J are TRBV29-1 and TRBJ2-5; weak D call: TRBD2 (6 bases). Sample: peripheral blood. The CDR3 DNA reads TGCAGCGTTGAGCGGGGCGGAACGGAGACCCAGTACTTC. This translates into CSVERGGTETQYF.